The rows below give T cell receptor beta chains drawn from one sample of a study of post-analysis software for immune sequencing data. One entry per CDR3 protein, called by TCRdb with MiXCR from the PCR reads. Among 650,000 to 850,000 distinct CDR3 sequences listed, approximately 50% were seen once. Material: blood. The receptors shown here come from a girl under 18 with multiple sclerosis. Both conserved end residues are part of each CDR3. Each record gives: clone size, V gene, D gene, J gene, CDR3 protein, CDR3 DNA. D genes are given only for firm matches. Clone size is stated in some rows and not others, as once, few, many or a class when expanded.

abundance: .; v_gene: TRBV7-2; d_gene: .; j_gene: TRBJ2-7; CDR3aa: CASSLEGARSYEQYF; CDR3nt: TGTGCCAGCAGCTTAGAAGGGGCGCGAAGCTACGAGCAGTACTTC
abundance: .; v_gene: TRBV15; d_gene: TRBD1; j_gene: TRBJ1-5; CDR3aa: CATRHQGESNQPQHF; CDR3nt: TGTGCCACCCGACACCAGGGGGAGAGCAATCAGCCCCAGCATTTT
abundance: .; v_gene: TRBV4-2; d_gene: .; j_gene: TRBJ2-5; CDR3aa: CASSQDPRVQETQYF; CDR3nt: TGTGCCAGCAGCCAAGACCCGCGGGTGCAAGAGACCCAGTACTTC
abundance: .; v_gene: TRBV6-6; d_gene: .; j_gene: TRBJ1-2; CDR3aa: CASSYDSLYGYTF; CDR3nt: TGTGCCAGCAGTTACGACAGCCTCTATGGCTACACCTTC
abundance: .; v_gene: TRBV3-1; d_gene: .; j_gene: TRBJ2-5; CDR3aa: CASSQEGETGRETQYF; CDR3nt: TGTGCCAGCAGCCAAGAAGGGGAAACGGGTCGAGAGACCCAGTACTTC
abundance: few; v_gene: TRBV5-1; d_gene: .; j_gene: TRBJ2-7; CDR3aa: CASSPSTTEQYF; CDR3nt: TGCGCCAGCAGCCCCTCAACAACTGAGCAGTACTTC
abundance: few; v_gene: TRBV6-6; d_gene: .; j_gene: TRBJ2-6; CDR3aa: CASSYSRGAGANVLTF; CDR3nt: TGTGCCAGCAGTTACTCGAGGGGCGCCGGGGCCAACGTCCTGACTTTC
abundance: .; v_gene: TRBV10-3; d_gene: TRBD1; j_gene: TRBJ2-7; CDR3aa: CAITKDRDRYEQYF; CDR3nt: TGTGCCATCACGAAGGACAGGGACAGGTACGAGCAGTACTTC
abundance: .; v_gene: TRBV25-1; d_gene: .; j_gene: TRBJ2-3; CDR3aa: CASSGPRGSTDTQYF; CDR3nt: TGTGCCAGCAGTGGGCCCCGCGGAAGCACAGATACGCAGTATTTT
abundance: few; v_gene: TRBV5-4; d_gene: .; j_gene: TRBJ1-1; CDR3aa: CASSRGLTEAFF; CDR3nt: TGTGCCAGCAGTAGGGGACTCACTGAAGCTTTCTTT
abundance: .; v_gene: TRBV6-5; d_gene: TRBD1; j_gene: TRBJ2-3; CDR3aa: CASRTTGDGNTQYF; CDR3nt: TGTGCCAGCAGGACGACAGGGGATGGAAATACGCAGTATTTT